This T cell receptor beta chain is from a study of blood T cell repertoires in COVID-19. Here immunoSEQ multiplex PCR was the method, and the copy in TCRdb shows in-frame clones only, minus some. The sample contains around 380,000 clones, about 89% of which appear only once. Germline V gene sequence: CDR1 LNHDA, CDR2 SQIVND (reference sequence). The CDR3 consists of 14 residues. V shed 7 bases and J shed 5 bases, with 17 bases lying between them. For recovered donors of Cohort 3, there were two negative PCRs, clearance, or symptom resolution. Sequenced: PBMCs or T cells enriched from blood (not recorded which). The clonotype comes from a man younger than 40 who had recovered from COVID-19. V gene TRBV19 combines with J gene TRBJ1-1; D unclear. CDR3 sequence (DNA): TGTGCCAGTACCGGCGACAACTCAGTAACTGAAGCTTTCTTT. The encoded protein is CASTGDNSVTEAFF.